Shown below are 6 T cell receptor beta chains from a single sample sequenced in a study of T cells in Graves' hyperthyroidism and ophthalmopathy (dated by TCRdb to about 2019). Library generation was performed with multiplex PCR. Sequencing used an Illumina HiSeq 2000. TCR beta CDR3 regions were amplified from RNA transcripts. For the first round of RT-PCR on the TCR CDR3, the HTBI primer set was used together with the Qiagen OneStep RT-PCR kit. TCRdb itself trimmed the public reads at Q25 with fastp, ran MiXCR and retained productive beta chains. Rows merge per CDR3 protein into single entries with the most common DNA and genes. Recorded for this sample are under 300,000 distinct CDR3 sequences; around 22% of them occurred a single time. In total, the top ten clones hold around two thirds of the sample. Sequenced sample: blood. These receptors were collected from a young man with Graves' ophthalmopathy.

This clonotype was picked up a small number of times. The chain couples TRBV30 to TRBJ2-4; 7 bases match TRBD2. Germline loops: CDR1 GTSNPN, CDR2 SVGIG (reference sequence). Germline trimming cut 2 bases from V and 1 base from J; bases unmatched to any gene: 5. There are 15 residues in the CDR3. The CDR3 is CAWSFSGPAKNIQYF. The DNA of the CDR3 is TGTGCCTGGAGTTTTAGCGGGCCCGCCAAAAACATTCAGTACTTC. The variable domain in full, with the rest retrieved from reference TRBV30 and TRBJ2-4, is SQTIHQWPATLVQPVGSPLSLECTVEGTSNPNLYWYRQAAGRGLQLLFYSVGIGQISSEVPQNLSASRPQDRQFILSSKKLLLSDSGFYLCAWSFSGPAKNIQYFGAGTRLSVL.

This sequence joins TRBV28 and TRBJ1-1, with a tentative D call TRBD1 (5 bases). This CDR3 is built from 14 residues. The V gene lost 6 bases and the J gene lost 4 bases, with 15 bases spanning the gap. Germline V CDR1 and CDR2: MDHEN, SYDVKM. CDR3: CASRLTWRGTEAFF. The DNA of the CDR3 is TGTGCCAGCAGACTGACATGGAGGGGCACTGAAGCTTTCTTT.

V gene TRBV10-1 combines with J gene TRBJ1-1, with D maybe TRBD1 (5 bases). The CDR3 runs 12 residues. The V end was cut by 3 bases, the J end by 4 bases, with 6 bases between. The V gene's germline CDR1 is WNHNN and CDR2 SYGVQD (reference sequence). CDR3 sequence reads: CASSDRATEAFF. CDR3 DNA: TGCGCCAGCAGTGACAGGGCCACTGAAGCTTTCTTT.

This clonotype has a handful of counts. The chain combines TRBV12-3 or TRBV12-4 with TRBJ1-5, with a tentative D call TRBD1 (5 bases). V was pared by 9 bases and J by 0 bases, with 12 bases between. This CDR3 is 14 amino acids long. The CDR3: CASAGTYSNQPQHF. Written as DNA, the CDR3 is TGTGCCAGTGCAGGGACCTATAGCAATCAGCCCCAGCATTTT.

This clonotype was picked up a small number of times. The V and J genes are TRBV4-2 and TRBJ1-4; 7 bases are a match to TRBD1. Germline V gives CDR1 LGHNA, CDR2 YNFKEQ. The CDR3 loop spans 15 amino acids. J lost 6 bases, V lost 0 bases, and 4 bases had no gene match. The CDR3 sequence: CASSQDGDRDEKLFF. The CDR3 coding sequence is TGTGCCAGCAGCCAAGATGGGGACAGAGATGAAAAACTGTTTTTT.

This clonotype was detected a few times. V usage is TRBV7-3 and J usage is TRBJ2-5; TRBD1 or TRBD2 may be the D gene (5 bases each). This CDR3 is 14 amino acids long. V gave up 3 bases and J gave up 5 bases, with 13 bases separating them. The V gene's germline CDR1 is SGHTA and CDR2 FQGTGA. The CDR3: CASSFGGAAETQYF. CDR3 nucleotides: TGTGCCAGCAGCTTTGGGGGAGCAGCCGAGACCCAGTACTTC.